This T cell receptor beta chain appears in the sequencing data of a study of human T cells and chemical hapten exposure. Findings of the study overall: With DPC sensitization, TCRs exceeding 1 in 1000 frequency showed no change.

Time point of the sample: healthy volunteer bleed at 2 weeks. RNA extraction used unfractionated whole blood as the source of total RNA. This clonotype was detected ten times or more. Its target is not known. With 3 bases clipped from V and 4 bases from J, the junction kept 14 bases outside the gene matches. Germline V gene lookup returns CDR1 SGHAT and CDR2 FQNNGV. CDR3 length: 18 amino acids. TCRdb reanalysed the RACE reads using MiXCR and keeps one entry per CDR3 protein. This sample has roughly 48,000 distinct CDR3 sequences; 4% to 4.5% occur once, and the top ten carry roughly 6%. The sequence was collected from a human donor in good health. Some clones in this sample may be carry-over from other donors' samples. This sequence joins TRBV11-2 and TRBJ1-4; 7 nucleotides agree with TRBD1. The source material was whole blood. CDR3 sequence (DNA): TGTGCCAGCAGCTTGTCCCGAAGGGGGCGCGAGAATAATGAAAAACTGTTTTTT. Residues: CASSLSRRGRENNEKLFF.